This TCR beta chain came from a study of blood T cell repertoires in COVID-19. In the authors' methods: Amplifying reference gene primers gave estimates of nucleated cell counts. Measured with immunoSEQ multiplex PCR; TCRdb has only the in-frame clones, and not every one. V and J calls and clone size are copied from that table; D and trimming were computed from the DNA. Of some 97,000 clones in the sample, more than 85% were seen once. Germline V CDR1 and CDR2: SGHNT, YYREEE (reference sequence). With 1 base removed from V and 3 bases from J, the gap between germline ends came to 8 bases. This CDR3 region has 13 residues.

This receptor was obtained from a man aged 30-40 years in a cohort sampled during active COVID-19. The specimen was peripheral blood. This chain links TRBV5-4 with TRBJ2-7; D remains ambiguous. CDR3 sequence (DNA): TGTGCCAGCAGCTTGTCCGGTTACTACGAGCAGTACTTC. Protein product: CASSLSGYYEQYF.